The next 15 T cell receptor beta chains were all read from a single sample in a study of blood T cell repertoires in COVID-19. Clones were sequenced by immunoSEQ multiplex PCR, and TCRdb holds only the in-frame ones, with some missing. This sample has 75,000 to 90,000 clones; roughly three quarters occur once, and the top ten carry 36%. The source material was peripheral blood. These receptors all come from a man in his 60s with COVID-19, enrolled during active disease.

The CDR3 reads CASSRDRRNTEAFF. CDR3 sequence (DNA): TGCGCCAGCAGTAGAGACAGGAGGAACACTGAAGCTTTCTTT. The chain carries TRBV4-1 and TRBJ1-1; a weak D match, TRBD1 (6 bases). This CDR3 spans 14 amino acids. Germline V lookup: CDR1 MGHRA, CDR2 YSYEKL. V was shortened by 6 bases and J by 1 base, with 12 bases between the two germline ends.

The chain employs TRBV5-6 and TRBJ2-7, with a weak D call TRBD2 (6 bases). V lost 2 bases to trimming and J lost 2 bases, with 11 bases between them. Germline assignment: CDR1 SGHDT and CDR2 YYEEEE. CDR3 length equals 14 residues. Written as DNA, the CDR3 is TGTGCCAGCAGCTTCAGGGACTTTACCTACGAGCAGTACTTC. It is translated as CASSFRDFTYEQYF. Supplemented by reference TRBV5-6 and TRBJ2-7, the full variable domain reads DAGVTQSPTHLIKTRGQQVTLRCSPKSGHDTVSWYQQALGQGPQFIFQYYEEEERQRGNFPDRFSGHQFPNYSSELNVNALLLGDSALYLCASSFRDFTYEQYFGPGTRLTVT.

In DNA, the CDR3 is TGTGCCAGCAGTGATGCTCGGACAGGGGGGAACATTCAGTACTTC. It is translated as CASSDARTGGNIQYF. V usage is TRBV2 and J usage is TRBJ2-4; TRBD1 aligns across 10 bases. Trimming took 3 bases from V and 7 from J; bases not matched to a gene: 6. The CDR3 covers 15 residues. CDR1 is SNHLY and CDR2 is FYNNEI in the germline V gene.

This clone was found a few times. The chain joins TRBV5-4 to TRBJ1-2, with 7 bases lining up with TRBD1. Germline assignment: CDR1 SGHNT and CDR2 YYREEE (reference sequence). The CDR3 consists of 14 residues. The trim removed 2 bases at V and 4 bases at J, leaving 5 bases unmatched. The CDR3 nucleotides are TGTGCCAGCAGCTTAGAGACAGGGTTCTATGGCTACACCTTC. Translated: CASSLETGFYGYTF.

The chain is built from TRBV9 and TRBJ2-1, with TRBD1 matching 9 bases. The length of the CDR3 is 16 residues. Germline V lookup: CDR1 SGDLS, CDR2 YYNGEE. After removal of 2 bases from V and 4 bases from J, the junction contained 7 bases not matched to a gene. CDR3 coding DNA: TGTGCCAGCAGCGTCCAAGGGACAGGGAGTTACAATGAGCAGTTCTTC. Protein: CASSVQGTGSYNEQFF.

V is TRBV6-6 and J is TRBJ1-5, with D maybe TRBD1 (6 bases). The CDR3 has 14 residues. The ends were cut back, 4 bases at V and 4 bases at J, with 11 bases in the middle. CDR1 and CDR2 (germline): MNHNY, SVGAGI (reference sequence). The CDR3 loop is CASSLQGLNQPQHF. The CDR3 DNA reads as TGTGCCAGCAGTTTACAGGGTCTGAATCAGCCCCAGCATTTT.

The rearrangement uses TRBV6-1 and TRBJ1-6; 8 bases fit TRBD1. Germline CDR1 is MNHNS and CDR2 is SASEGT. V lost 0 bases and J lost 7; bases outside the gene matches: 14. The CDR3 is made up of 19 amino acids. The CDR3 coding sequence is TGTGCCAGCAGTGAAGCGGAGGGGGACAGGTGGTATCTAAATTCACCCCTCCACTTT. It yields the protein CASSEAEGDRWYLNSPLHF.

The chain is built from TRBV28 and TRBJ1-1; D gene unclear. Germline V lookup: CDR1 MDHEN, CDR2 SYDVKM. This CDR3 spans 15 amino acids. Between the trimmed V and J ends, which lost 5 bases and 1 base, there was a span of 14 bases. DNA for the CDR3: TGTGCCAGCAGTCCTCCGGAGAAGCGGAACACTGAAGCTTTCTTT. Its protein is CASSPPEKRNTEAFF.

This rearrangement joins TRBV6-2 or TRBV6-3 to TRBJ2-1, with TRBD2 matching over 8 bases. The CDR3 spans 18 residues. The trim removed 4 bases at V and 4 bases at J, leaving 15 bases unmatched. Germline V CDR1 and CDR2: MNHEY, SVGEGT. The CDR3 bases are TGTGCCAGCAGTTTGGGGGGGATCAGACTAGCGATTTACAATGAGCAGTTCTTC. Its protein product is CASSLGGIRLAIYNEQFF.

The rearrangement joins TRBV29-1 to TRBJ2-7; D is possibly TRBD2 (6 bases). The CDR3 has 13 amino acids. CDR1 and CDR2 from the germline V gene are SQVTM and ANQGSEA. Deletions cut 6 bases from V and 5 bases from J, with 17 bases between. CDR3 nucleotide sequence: TGCAGCGTCGTCCCCGCGGGACGGAACGAGCAGTACTTC. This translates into CSVVPAGRNEQYF.

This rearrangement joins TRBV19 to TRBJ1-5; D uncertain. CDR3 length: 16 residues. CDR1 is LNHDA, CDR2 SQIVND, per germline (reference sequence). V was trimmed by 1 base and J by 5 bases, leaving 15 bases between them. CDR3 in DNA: TGTGCCAGTAGTATAGGAGTAAGGAGCGGGGATCAGCCCCAGCATTTT. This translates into CASSIGVRSGDQPQHF. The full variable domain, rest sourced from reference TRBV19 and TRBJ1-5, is DGGITQSPKYLFRKEGQNVTLSCEQNLNHDAMYWYRQDPGQGLRLIYYSQIVNDFQKGDIAEGYSVSREKKESFPLTVTSAQKNPTAFYLCASSIGVRSGDQPQHFGDGTRLSIL.

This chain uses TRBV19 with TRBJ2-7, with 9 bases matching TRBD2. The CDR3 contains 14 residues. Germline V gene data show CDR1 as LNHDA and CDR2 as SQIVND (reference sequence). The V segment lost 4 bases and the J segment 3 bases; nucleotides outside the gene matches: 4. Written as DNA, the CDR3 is TGTGCCAGTAGTAAGCGGGGGGCCGACTACGAGCAGTACTTC. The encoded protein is CASSKRGADYEQYF.

The DNA of the CDR3 is TGCGCCAGCAGCCACGGACAGGGGAGGAACACTGAAGCTTTCTTT. This gives the protein CASSHGQGRNTEAFF. The chain links TRBV4-1 to TRBJ1-1; 9 nucleotides align to TRBD1. Germline assignment: CDR1 MGHRA and CDR2 YSYEKL. The CDR3 covers 15 residues. Germline trimming cut 3 bases from V and 1 base from J; bases unmatched to any gene: 3.

CDR3 in amino acids: CASSGIAVHNEQFF. CDR3 nucleotide sequence: TGTGCCAGCAGTGGGATAGCGGTCCACAATGAGCAGTTCTTC. This chain uses TRBV2 with TRBJ2-1, with D maybe TRBD2 (6 bases). The CDR3 length is 14 residues. Germline loops: CDR1 SNHLY, CDR2 FYNNEI. V was cut by 4 bases and J by 5 bases, with 12 bases left in between. Complete variable domain (other parts from reference TRBV2 and TRBJ2-1): EPEVTQTPSHQVTQMGQEVILRCVPISNHLYFYWYRQILGQKVEFLVSFYNNEISEKSEIFDDQFSVERPDGSNFTLKIRSTKLEDSAMYFCASSGIAVHNEQFFGPGTRLTVL.

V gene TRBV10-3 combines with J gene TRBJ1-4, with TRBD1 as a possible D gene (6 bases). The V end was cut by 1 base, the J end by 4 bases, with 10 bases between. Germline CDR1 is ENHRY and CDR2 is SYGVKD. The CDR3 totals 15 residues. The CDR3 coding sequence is TGTGCCATCAGTGAGTTGGACAGAGTTAATGAAAAACTGTTTTTT. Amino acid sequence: CAISELDRVNEKLFF.